The next 5 T cell receptor beta chains were all read from a single sample in a study of identical twins (dated by TCRdb to 2015 to 2016). Preparation of the library involved 5' RACE. The sequencing machine was an Illumina HiSeq 2000. TCRdb ran its own pipeline on the public reads, namely fastp trimming at Q25 and MiXCR clone calling, and kept in-frame beta chains. Every CDR3 protein is listed once, alongside the most common genes and DNA of its rows. The sample table contains hundreds of thousands of distinct CDR3 sequences; only one count was recorded for roughly 6% of them. Jointly, the top ten make up approximately 1.6% of the sample. The source material was naive T cells sorted from blood. The cell subset or site label for this specimen denotes: cells isolated with a human naive T-cell isolation kit. These receptors originate from a man younger than 35 in good health.

This clonotype has a handful of counts. J is TRBJ2-7 and V is TRBV6-2 or TRBV6-3; 7 bases agree with TRBD2. Looked up from germline, CDR1 is MNHEY and CDR2 is SVGEGT. This CDR3 spans 16 amino acids. Trimming at V came to 7 bases and at J to 1 base, leaving 13 bases not matched to a gene. In DNA form, the CDR3 reads TGTGCCAGCACACCGAGGGTAGCGGGCTTTTCCTACGAGCAGTACTTC. Its translation: CASTPRVAGFSYEQYF.

A remark on this clonotype: One end of the junction does not line up with germline, which may come from a read error. This chain joins TRBV5-1 and TRBJ1-2; TRBD1 agrees at 7 bases. There are 14 residues in the CDR3. CDR1 and CDR2 (germline): SGHRS, YFSETQ. CDR3 loop: CASNLNRDSYGYTF. The CDR3 nucleotides read TGCGCCAGCAACTTGAACCGGGACAGCTATGGCTACACCTTC.

There are many counts of this clonotype. V is TRBV5-1 and J is TRBJ1-1; TRBD1 matches at 7 bases. The germline V gene encodes CDR1 SGHRS and CDR2 YFSETQ. V lost 3 bases to trimming and J lost 4 bases; unmatched junction nucleotides: 6. This CDR3 is 14 amino acids long. The CDR3 bases are TGCGCCAGCAGCTCCAGGGGGTGGGGCACTGAAGCTTTCTTT. Encoded protein: CASSSRGWGTEAFF.

This clonotype has a count of ten or more. The V gene is TRBV12-3 or TRBV12-4, the J gene TRBJ2-5; 11 bases line up with TRBD2. The CDR3 is 15 residues long. The trim removed 6 bases at V and 3 bases at J, leaving 6 bases unmatched. The CDR3, as DNA: TGTGCCAGCAGCCCGGGACTAGCGGTAAAAGAGACCCAGTACTTC. Translation: CASSPGLAVKETQYF.

This clonotype was picked up a small number of times. The V gene is TRBV10-3, the J gene TRBJ1-1; D is undetermined. V lost 8 bases and J 5 bases, leaving 12 bases between the germline ends. The CDR3 is 12 amino acids. Germline CDR1 reads ENHRY; CDR2 reads SYGVKD. The CDR3 coding sequence is TGTGCCATCGGCAGTGGCGGTACTGAAGCTTTCTTT. The encoded protein is CAIGSGGTEAFF.